The 13 T cell receptor beta chains in this list originate from one sample, sequenced in a study of shared clonotypes between healthy human individuals. The protocol was immunoSEQ multiplex PCR, while the TCRdb copy is restricted to in-frame clones and leaves out a portion. The sample carries over a million clones, roughly 98% recorded once. The sample comprised naive CD4+ T cells sorted from blood. Subset denoted: CD45RA+ positively selected. These receptor sequences come from a man aged 25 to 40 in good health.

The chain uses TRBV6-6 and TRBJ2-3, with TRBD2 matching 15 bases. Trimming took 1 base from V and 8 from J; bases not matched to a gene: 4. The germline gives CDR1 MNHNY, CDR2 SVGAGI (reference sequence). The CDR3 is 16 amino acids. In nucleotides, the CDR3 is TGTGCCAGCAGTTACTACGGGACTAGCGGGAGGTCTACGCAGTATTTT. Translation: CASSYYGTSGRSTQYF.

V is TRBV19 and J is TRBJ2-5; D is tentatively TRBD1 or TRBD2 (5 bases each). The CDR3 sequence is 15 residues long. V lost 1 base and J lost 1, with 10 bases in between. CDR1 is LNHDA, CDR2 SQIVND, per germline (reference sequence). In DNA, the CDR3 is TGTGCCAGTAGTATAGGGCCCGGGACCCAAGAGACCCAGTACTTC. Protein: CASSIGPGTQETQYF.

Note on this clone: The same CDR3 is also encoded by other DNA sequences in this sample. This chain joins TRBV5-1 and TRBJ2-1; D might be TRBD2 (5 bases). Looked up from germline, CDR1 is SGHRS and CDR2 is YFSETQ. The V and J ends lost 0 bases and 0 bases respectively, with 7 bases between them. The CDR3 sequence is 15 residues long. CDR3 sequence (DNA): TGCGCCAGCAGCTTGGCTGGGAGCTCCTACAATGAGCAGTTCTTC. Translated: CASSLAGSSYNEQFF. Supplemented by reference TRBV5-1 and TRBJ2-1, the full variable domain reads KAGVTQTPRYLIKTRGQQVTLSCSPISGHRSVSWYQQTPGQGLQFLFEYFSETQRNKGNFPGRFSGRQFSNSRSEMNVSTLELGDSALYLCASSLAGSSYNEQFFGPGTRLTVL.

This clone has only one observation. J is TRBJ2-7 and V is TRBV6-1, with D possibly being TRBD1 (6 bases). Germline V gene lookup returns CDR1 MNHNS and CDR2 SASEGT. The V end lost 4 bases, the J end lost 2 bases, and 9 bases lay between the germline ends. The CDR3 sequence is 13 residues long. In DNA, the CDR3 is TGTGCCAGCAGTGGAACAGGGCCCTACGAGCAGTACTTC. Its protein is CASSGTGPYEQYF.

The genes are TRBV19 and TRBJ2-7; TRBD2 aligns across 7 bases. CDR1 and CDR2 (germline): LNHDA, SQIVND (reference sequence). V was pared by 7 bases and J by 3 bases, with 9 bases of the junction left unmatched. The CDR3 is made up of 14 amino acids. The CDR3 region is CASTPGGSHYEQYF. For the CDR3, the DNA is TGTGCCAGTACCCCTGGCGGGAGCCACTACGAGCAGTACTTC.

This clone was seen once. V usage is TRBV10-2 and J usage is TRBJ1-2; tentatively, D is TRBD1 (6 bases). V lost 2 bases and J 8 bases, leaving 12 bases between the germline ends. Germline V gene sequence: CDR1 WSHSY, CDR2 SAAADI. CDR3 size: 13 residues. The CDR3 sequence: CASSEGGDRGYTF. DNA of the CDR3: TGCGCCAGCAGTGAGGGGGGCGATAGGGGCTACACCTTC.

The chain links TRBV4-1 to TRBJ2-1; D remains ambiguous. The CDR3 runs to 14 residues. Germline CDR1 reads MGHRA; CDR2 reads YSYEKL. V shed 3 bases and J shed 7 bases, with 13 bases lying between them. In nucleotides, the CDR3 is TGCGCCAGCAGCCAGGTGGCACAGAATAATGAGCAGTTCTTC. It specifies CASSQVAQNNEQFF.

V is TRBV6-5 and J is TRBJ1-3; possibly TRBD1 for D (6 bases). Germline V gene lookup returns CDR1 MNHEY and CDR2 SVGAGI. V was shortened by 2 bases and J by 4 bases, with 9 bases between the two germline ends. This CDR3 has 14 amino acids. CDR3 bases: TGTGCCAGCAGTTACGGGACACCGGGAAACACCATATATTTT. Translation gives CASSYGTPGNTIYF.

In the case of this clone: The sample holds other DNA sequences that translate to the same CDR3. This chain uses TRBV5-1 with TRBJ2-5, with TRBD1 identical over 9 bases. Germline-derived CDR1 and CDR2 are SGHRS and YFSETQ. Trimming at V came to 7 bases and at J to 2 bases, leaving 0 bases not matched to a gene. This CDR3 is built from 12 residues. The CDR3 is CASGTGQETQYF. The CDR3 region has the DNA TGCGCCAGCGGGACAGGGCAAGAGACCCAGTACTTC.

The chain joins TRBV19 to TRBJ2-7; D call uncertain. Trimming stripped 10 bases from V and 0 bases from J, with 13 bases between. The germline gives CDR1 LNHDA, CDR2 SQIVND (reference sequence). This CDR3 is built from 13 residues. The CDR3 DNA follows: TGTGCCACCAGCTCCCGGAGCTCCTACGAGCAGTACTTC. It encodes CATSSRSSYEQYF.

For the CDR3, the DNA is TGTGCCAGCAGCCCCCGGACTAGCGGAGATCCTTTTATTTACGAGCAGTACTTC. This encodes CASSPRTSGDPFIYEQYF. V and J are TRBV5-6 and TRBJ2-7, with TRBD2 identical over 10 bases. Trimming took 4 bases from V and 4 from J; bases not matched to a gene: 17. The CDR3 is made up of 18 amino acids. CDR1 is SGHDT and CDR2 is YYEEEE in the germline V gene.

This chain joins TRBV7-8 and TRBJ2-1; 9 nucleotides agree with TRBD2. There are 16 residues in the CDR3. From germline, CDR1 is SGHVS and CDR2 FQNEAQ. The J segment lost 4 bases and the V segment lost 5 bases, leaving 9 bases of the junction unmatched. The CDR3 nucleotides are TGTGCCAGCAGCCCTCGTGGTAGCGGGGGTTACAATGAGCAGTTCTTC. This translates into CASSPRGSGGYNEQFF. The full variable domain, in which reference TRBV7-8 and TRBJ2-1 provide the parts outside the CDR3, is GAGVSQSPRYKVAKRGQDVALRCDPISGHVSLFWYQQALGQGPEFLTYFQNEAQLDKSGLPSDRFFAERPEGSVSTLKIQRTQQEDSAVYLCASSPRGSGGYNEQFFGPGTRLTVL.

The chain has TRBV5-1 and TRBJ2-1, with D possibly TRBD2 on 7 matching bases. The CDR3 sequence is 15 residues long. Germline-derived CDR1 and CDR2 are SGHRS and YFSETQ. The V end lost 4 bases, the J end lost 9 bases, and 20 bases lay between the germline ends. The CDR3 here is CASSLDHGGLGEQFF. The DNA for the CDR3 is TGCGCCAGCAGCCTGGACCACGGGGGGCTCGGTGAGCAGTTCTTC. The full variable domain, completed using reference TRBV5-1 and TRBJ2-1, is KAGVTQTPRYLIKTRGQQVTLSCSPISGHRSVSWYQQTPGQGLQFLFEYFSETQRNKGNFPGRFSGRQFSNSRSEMNVSTLELGDSALYLCASSLDHGGLGEQFFGPGTRLTVL.